This T cell receptor (beta chain) derives from a study of identifying expanded T cells in peripheral blood. Sequencing used immunoSEQ multiplex PCR; TCRdb keeps in-frame clones, though not all of them. Altogether about 130,000 clones are present, approximately 86% being singletons, with the ten largest covering more than 7%. V was pared by 5 bases and J by 4 bases, with 14 bases between. This CDR3 has 14 residues. Germline V CDR1 and CDR2: SGHTA, FQGNSA. V gene TRBV7-2 combines with J gene TRBJ1-1; D perhaps matches TRBD1 (5 bases). This sequence originates from a person aged 18 to 75 in good health. The specimen was blood. The chain's CDR3 is CASSPGTLVTEAFF. For the CDR3, the DNA is TGTGCCAGCAGCCCCGGGACCCTTGTCACTGAAGCTTTCTTT.